This T cell receptor (beta chain) stems from a study of blood T cell repertoires in COVID-19 (TCRdb year 2020). For the study in its entirety: The collaborator samples originated in the United States, Italy and Spain and spanned the acute and convalescent phases of COVID-19. The material from the prospective study consisted of cDNA or gDNA derived from T cells, B-cell-depleted T cells, or PBMCs. Sample metadata almost always included a de-identified subject ID, COVID-19 status, age in years and sex. The samples were drawn from two sources: the first 160 participants of the ongoing ImmuneRACE study, and 1,254 subjects contributed by 6 global collaborators. Subjects who had been exposed to COVID-19, were actively infected with it, or had recovered from it provided the deeply sampled blood TCRbeta repertoires that made up the dataset. Where available, HLA class I and class II types were obtained from metadata supplied by the sample provider rather than from assay-based typing. A freely available public database, intended as a resource for researchers studying the immune response to SARS-CoV-2, is where the repertoires were released.

The collaborating institutions used their own protocols to collect whole blood in K2EDTA tubes. For TCRbeta analysis, collaborators shipped samples in one of three forms: frozen whole blood, isolated PBMCs, or DNA extracted from either of those sample types. The germline V gene yields SGHRS for CDR1 and YFSETQ for CDR2. A distance of 11 bases separates the germline ends of V and J, which lose 5 bases and 3 bases respectively. The cysteine opens and the phenylalanine closes a CDR3 of 13 amino acids. Kept here is only the CDR3 DNA, which spans 39 bases and is read in frame from base 1. Comment on this clone: Its binding antigen is unknown. Qualities for individual bases were not recorded, and no much larger clone is one base off.

The immunoSEQ Assay, a bias-controlled multiplex PCR, was used to amplify TCRbeta CDR3 regions from genomic DNA. On the authors' methods: Within the assay, amplification of reference gene primers was used to estimate how many nucleated cells each sample contained. To quantify the absolute abundance of each unique TCRbeta CDR3 rearrangement, sequence reads were collapsed and filtered. Productive Simpson clonality was computed per sample as the square root of Simpson's diversity index over productive rearrangements. TCRdb mirrors the immuneACCESS table, restricted to in-frame sequences. Some clones are absent from its copies; in checked studies, under half trace to an unresolved V gene, and the reason for the others is unknown. The DNA was the basis for D and trimming; V, J and clone size are from that table. The sample includes 110,000 or so clones, with approximately 80% observed a single time. The ten largest clonotypes hold roughly a tenth of the sample.

Beyond this particular receptor, the publication reports: How much clinical and demographic metadata was included differed by source and by participant, and the metadata was provided uncurated.

The clonotype originates from a human donor in a cohort sampled during active COVID-19. The specimen was peripheral blood. The chain employs TRBV5-1 and TRBJ1-1; TRBD1 is possibly the D segment (6 matching bases). The nucleotide sequence reads TGCGCCAGCAGATGGGGGCAGGACACTGAAGCTTTCTTT. The encoded protein is CASRWGQDTEAFF.